This T cell receptor beta chain was observed in a study of T cells in Graves' hyperthyroidism and ophthalmopathy. V gave up 1 base and J gave up 2 bases, with 12 bases separating them. This CDR3 is built from 15 residues. Germline values: CDR1 SGHRS, CDR2 YFSETQ. With respect to this clonotype: The antigen is undetermined.

RNA transcripts gave rise to amplified TCR beta CDR3 regions. The HTBI primer set served for first-round RT-PCR of the TCR CDR3. TCRdb passed the multiplex PCR reads through MiXCR, listing each CDR3 protein once. The table lists a few hundred thousand distinct CDR3 sequences, 15% to 20% of them singletons. Study-wide findings and caveats: Ophthalmopathy could be told apart from stable hyperthyroidism with a 13 V-J model.

The V and J genes are TRBV5-1 and TRBJ1-1; possible D gene TRBD1, 5 bases. Sequences were obtained from blood. This sequence originates from a woman in her forties with Graves' ophthalmopathy. Written as DNA, the CDR3 is TGCGCCAGCAGCTTGAGCCGCCAGGGAAACACTGAAGCTTTCTTT. Translated, it gives CASSLSRQGNTEAFF.